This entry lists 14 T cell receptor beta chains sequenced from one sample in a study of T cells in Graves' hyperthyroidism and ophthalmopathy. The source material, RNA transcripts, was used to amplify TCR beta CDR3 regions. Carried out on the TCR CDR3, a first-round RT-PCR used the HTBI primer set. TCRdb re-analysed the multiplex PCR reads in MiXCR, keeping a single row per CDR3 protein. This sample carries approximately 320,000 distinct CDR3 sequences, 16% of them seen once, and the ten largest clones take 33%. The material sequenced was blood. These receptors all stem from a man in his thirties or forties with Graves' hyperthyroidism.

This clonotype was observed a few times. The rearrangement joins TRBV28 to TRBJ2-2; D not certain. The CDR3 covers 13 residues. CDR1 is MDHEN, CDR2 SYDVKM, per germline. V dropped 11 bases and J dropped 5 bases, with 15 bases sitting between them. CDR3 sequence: CAVSGWGTGELFF. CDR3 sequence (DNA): TGTGCCGTTTCTGGGTGGGGAACCGGGGAGCTGTTTTTT.

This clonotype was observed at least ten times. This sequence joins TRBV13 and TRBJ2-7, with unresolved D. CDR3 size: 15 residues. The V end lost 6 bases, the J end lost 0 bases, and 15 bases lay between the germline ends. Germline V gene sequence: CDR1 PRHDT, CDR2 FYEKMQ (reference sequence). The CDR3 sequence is CASSLGRTLSYEQYF. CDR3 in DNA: TGTGCCAGCAGTCTCGGACGGACCCTCTCCTACGAGCAGTACTTC. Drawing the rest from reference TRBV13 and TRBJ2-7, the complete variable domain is AAGVIQSPRHLIKEKRETATLKCYPIPRHDTVYWYQQGPGQDPQFLISFYEKMQSDKGSIPDRFSAQQFSDYHSELNMSSLELGDSALYFCASSLGRTLSYEQYFGPGTRLTVT.

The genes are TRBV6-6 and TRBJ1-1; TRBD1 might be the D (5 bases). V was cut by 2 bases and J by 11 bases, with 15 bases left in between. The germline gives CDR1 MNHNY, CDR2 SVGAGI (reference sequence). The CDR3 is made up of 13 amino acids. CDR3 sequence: CASSYGADASAFF. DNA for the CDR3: TGTGCCAGCAGTTACGGGGCGGATGCGTCGGCTTTCTTT.

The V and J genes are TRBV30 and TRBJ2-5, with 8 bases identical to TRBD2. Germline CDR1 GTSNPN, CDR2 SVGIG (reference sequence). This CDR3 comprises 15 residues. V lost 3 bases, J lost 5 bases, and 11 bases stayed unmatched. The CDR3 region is CAWRTPGGGGETQYF. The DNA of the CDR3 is TGTGCCTGGAGAACCCCCGGGGGGGGTGGGGAGACCCAGTACTTC.

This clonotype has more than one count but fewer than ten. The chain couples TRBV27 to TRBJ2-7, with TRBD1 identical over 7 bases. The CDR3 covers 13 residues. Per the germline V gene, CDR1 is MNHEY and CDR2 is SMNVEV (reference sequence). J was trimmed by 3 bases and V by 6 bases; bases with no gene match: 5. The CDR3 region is CASSLGTDYEQYF. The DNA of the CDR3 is TGTGCCAGCAGCCTCGGGACAGACTACGAGCAGTACTTC.

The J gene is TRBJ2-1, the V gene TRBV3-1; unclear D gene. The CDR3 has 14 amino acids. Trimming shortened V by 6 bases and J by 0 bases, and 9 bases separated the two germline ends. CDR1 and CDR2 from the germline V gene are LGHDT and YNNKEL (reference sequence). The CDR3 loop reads CASRALGSYNEQFF. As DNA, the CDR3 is TGTGCCAGCAGGGCCTTGGGCTCCTACAATGAGCAGTTCTTC.

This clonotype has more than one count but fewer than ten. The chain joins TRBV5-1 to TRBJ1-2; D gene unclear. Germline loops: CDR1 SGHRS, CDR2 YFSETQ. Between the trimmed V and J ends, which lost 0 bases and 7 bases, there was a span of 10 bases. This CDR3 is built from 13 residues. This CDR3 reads CASSLAPDGGYTF. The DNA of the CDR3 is TGCGCCAGCAGCTTGGCCCCGGACGGTGGCTACACCTTC.

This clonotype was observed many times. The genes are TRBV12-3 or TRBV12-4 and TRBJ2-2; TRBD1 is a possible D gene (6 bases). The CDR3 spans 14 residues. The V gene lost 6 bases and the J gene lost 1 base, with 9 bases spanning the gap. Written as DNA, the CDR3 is TGTGCCAGCAGGCCCAGGGGGAACACCGGGGAGCTGTTTTTT. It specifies CASRPRGNTGELFF.

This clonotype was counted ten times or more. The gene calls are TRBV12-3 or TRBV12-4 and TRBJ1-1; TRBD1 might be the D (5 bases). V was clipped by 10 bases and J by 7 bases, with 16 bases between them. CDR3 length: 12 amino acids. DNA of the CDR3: TGTGCCACCTCCGGGACGGCGAATGAAGCTTTCTTT. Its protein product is CATSGTANEAFF.

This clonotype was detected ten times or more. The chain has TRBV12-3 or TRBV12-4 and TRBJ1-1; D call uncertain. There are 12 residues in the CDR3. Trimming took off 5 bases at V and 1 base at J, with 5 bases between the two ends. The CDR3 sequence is CASSRQNTEAFF. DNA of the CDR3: TGTGCCAGCAGTAGACAGAACACTGAAGCTTTCTTT.

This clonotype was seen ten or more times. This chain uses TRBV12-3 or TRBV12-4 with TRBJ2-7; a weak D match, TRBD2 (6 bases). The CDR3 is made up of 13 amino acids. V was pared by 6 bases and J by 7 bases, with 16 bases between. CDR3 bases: TGTGCCAGCAGCCCGACGGGGGTGAGGGAGCAGTACTTC. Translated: CASSPTGVREQYF.

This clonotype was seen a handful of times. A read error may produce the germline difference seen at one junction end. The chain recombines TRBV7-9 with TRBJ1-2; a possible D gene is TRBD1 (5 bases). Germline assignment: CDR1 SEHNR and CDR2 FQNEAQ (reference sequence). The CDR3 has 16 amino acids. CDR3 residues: CASSVAGWVTNYGYTF. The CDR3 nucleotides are TGTGCCAGCAGCGTAGCAGGGTGGGTGACTAACTATGGCTACACCTTC.

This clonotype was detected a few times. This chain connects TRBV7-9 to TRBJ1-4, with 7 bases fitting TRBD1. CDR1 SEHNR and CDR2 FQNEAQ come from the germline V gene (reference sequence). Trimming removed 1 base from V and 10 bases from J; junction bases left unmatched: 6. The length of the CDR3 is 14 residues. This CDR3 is CASSLGQGLGKLFF. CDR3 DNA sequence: TGTGCCAGCAGCTTAGGACAGGGACTCGGAAAACTGTTTTTT.

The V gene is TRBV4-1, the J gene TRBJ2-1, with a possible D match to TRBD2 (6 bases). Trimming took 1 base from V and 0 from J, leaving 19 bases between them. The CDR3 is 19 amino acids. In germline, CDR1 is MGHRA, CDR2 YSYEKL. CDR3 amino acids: CASSQGSWRADSSYNEQFF. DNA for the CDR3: TGCGCCAGCAGCCAAGGATCCTGGAGGGCCGATAGCTCCTACAATGAGCAGTTCTTC.